The T cell receptor (beta chain) described here comes from a study of CD8 T cells in ankylosing spondylitis. Construction of TCR beta libraries was performed using quantitative 5'-RACE with molecular barcodes. TCRdb re-called the 5' RACE reads through MiXCR, storing one row per CDR3 protein. The repertoire holds 330,000 or so distinct CDR3 sequences, with 8% as singletons. V was pared by 0 bases and J by 0 bases, with 19 bases between. CDR1 and CDR2 (germline): KGHDR, SFDVKD. The CDR3 has 19 amino acids. This clonotype showed up just a few times. Its specificity is unknown. General observations from the study: A motif in TCR beta, a set of under 10 highly homologous variants, appeared characteristic of ankylosing spondylitis blood. Some motif variants had been reported before (in reactive arthritis synovial fluid and blood). Researchers reportedly found disease-linked clones significantly enriched in matched ankylosing spondylitis synovial fluid. Those disease-linked clones were CD8+; they were also relatively rare in peripheral blood.

This receptor was obtained from a male donor with ankylosing spondylitis. Sample: blood, either unsorted or a sorted T cell fraction (not recorded which). V usage is TRBV24-1 and J usage is TRBJ2-5; D could derive from TRBD1 or TRBD2 (5 bases each). CDR3 protein: CATSDLQSWSGRDQETQYF. In DNA, the CDR3 is TGTGCCACCAGTGATTTGCAATCTTGGAGCGGCAGGGACCAAGAGACCCAGTACTTC.